The 13 T cell receptor beta chains presented below share a single source sample, sequenced in a study of blood T cell repertoires in COVID-19. This table comes from immunoSEQ multiplex PCR, and its TCRdb copy is limited to in-frame clones, with some not included. The sample lists 250,000 to 300,000 clones, roughly 85% occurring once. The sequenced material came from PBMCs or T cells enriched from blood (not recorded which). These receptors were obtained from a woman aged 45-65 years who had recovered from COVID-19.

Turning to this clone: This CDR3 is missing its conserved last phenylalanine or tryptophan, likely due to a read error. It is unclear where the CDR3 begins or ends on the DNA, so no DNA is shown, and the CDR3 is as TCRdb lists it. The chain couples TRBV27 to TRBJ2-7; the table's D call, TRBD1, has no DNA check behind it. Looked up from germline, CDR1 is MNHEY and CDR2 is SMNVEV (reference sequence). Termini included, the CDR3 measures 13 amino acids. The CDR3 sequence is CASSSRTGSGLLI.

The V and J genes are TRBV5-1 and TRBJ2-3; D call uncertain. In germline, CDR1 is SGHRS, CDR2 YFSETQ. V shed 0 bases and J shed 2 bases, with 13 bases lying between them. CDR3 size: 16 residues. CDR3 DNA sequence: TGCGCCAGCAGCTTGGCCAGTATGGGCTACACAGATACGCAGTATTTT. This translates into CASSLASMGYTDTQYF.

V gene TRBV20-1 combines with J gene TRBJ1-2; a possible D gene is TRBD1 (5 bases). Between the trimmed V and J ends, which lost 6 bases and 6 bases, there was a span of 20 bases. Per the germline V gene, CDR1 is DFQATT and CDR2 is SNEGSKA (reference sequence). This CDR3 comprises 14 residues. The CDR3 nucleotides are TGCAGTGCCAGTTATGTTTCCGGGGGACATGGCTACACCTTC. Translating it yields CSASYVSGGHGYTF.

The chain carries TRBV7-2 and TRBJ2-5; D is unresolved. Trimming shortened V by 0 bases and J by 1 base, and 9 bases separated the two germline ends. CDR1 is SGHTA, CDR2 FQGNSA, per germline. This CDR3 region has 15 residues. CDR3: CASSLARHLQETQYF. CDR3 bases: TGTGCCAGCAGCTTAGCGCGACACCTCCAAGAGACCCAGTACTTC.

The chain has TRBV29-1 and TRBJ2-1, with TRBD2 matching over 7 bases. Germline CDR1 reads SQVTM; CDR2 reads ANQGSEA. J lost 4 bases, V lost 7 bases, and 16 bases had no gene match. This CDR3 contains 16 residues. CDR3 in DNA: TGCAGCGCCGACCGAGGGAGGGCCGTCTCTTACAATGAGCAGTTCTTC. This sequence encodes CSADRGRAVSYNEQFF.

This clone was detected once. The gene calls are TRBV5-1 and TRBJ2-5; 8 bases align to TRBD1. Germline CDR1 and CDR2: SGHRS and YFSETQ. The CDR3 sequence is 16 residues long. V trimming: 3 bases; J trimming: 5 bases; junction bases outside the gene matches: 12. This CDR3 is CASSSSGGVDWETQYF. CDR3 nucleotides: TGCGCCAGCAGCTCTTCAGGGGGCGTTGACTGGGAGACCCAGTACTTC.

The sample holds one count of this clone. CDR3 DNA sequence: TGTGCCAGCAGCCAAACTAGCGGGGCAAACAATGAGCAGTTCTTC. It is translated as CASSQTSGANNEQFF. V and J are TRBV4-2 and TRBJ2-1, with 10 bases aligning to TRBD2. J was trimmed by 5 bases and V by 2 bases; bases with no gene match: 3. The CDR3 has 15 amino acids. The germline V gene encodes CDR1 LGHNA and CDR2 YNFKEQ.

The chain is built from TRBV27 and TRBJ2-1; D might be TRBD1 (6 bases). Trimming removed 5 bases from V and 15 bases from J, with 20 bases in between. Germline CDR1 is MNHEY and CDR2 is SMNVEV (reference sequence). The CDR3 spans 13 residues. The CDR3 region is CASSIYRTARRFF. CDR3 nucleotides: TGTGCCAGCAGTATATACAGGACAGCCCGGAGGTTCTTC.

The rearrangement links TRBV11-2 to TRBJ2-3; 15 nucleotides align to TRBD2. Germline lookup yields CDR1 SGHAT and CDR2 FQNNGV. The junction had 4 bases not matched to a gene; V was cut back by 0 bases and J by 0 bases. The CDR3 spans 19 residues. The DNA for the CDR3 is TGTGCCAGCAGCTTAGATGGACTAGCGGGAGGGAGGAGCACAGATACGCAGTATTTT. Its protein is CASSLDGLAGGRSTDTQYF.

This chain connects TRBV5-1 to TRBJ1-1; D is undetermined. The germline CDR1 and CDR2 sequences are SGHRS and YFSETQ. Trimming took off 4 bases at V and 1 base at J, with 11 bases between the two ends. There are 14 residues in the CDR3. The CDR3 region has the DNA TGCGCCAGCAGCACCATAACGGGGAACACTGAAGCTTTCTTT. Protein: CASSTITGNTEAFF.

In DNA, the CDR3 is TGTGCCAGCAGCTTAGCGCATAGTGCCCTCGTACAGTACTTC. It codes for CASSLAHSALVQYF. The chain couples TRBV7-2 to TRBJ2-7; D is undetermined. CDR3 length: 14 amino acids. Germline CDR1 and CDR2: SGHTA and FQGNSA. Deletions cut 0 bases from V and 10 bases from J, with 16 bases between.

This chain links TRBV27 with TRBJ1-2; D gene ambiguous. The CDR3 is 14 amino acids. V lost 2 bases to trimming and J lost 5 bases, with 12 bases between them. CDR1 MNHEY and CDR2 SMNVEV come from the germline V gene (reference sequence). The CDR3: CASSLHNGDYGYTF. CDR3 coding DNA: TGTGCCAGCAGTTTACATAACGGGGATTATGGCTACACCTTC.

The chain has TRBV18 and TRBJ2-3; 9 nucleotides match TRBD1. The germline CDR1 and CDR2 sequences are KGHSH and LQKENI. This CDR3 has 16 residues. V gave up 0 bases and J gave up 5 bases; unmatched junction bases: 6. The CDR3 sequence is CASSPPTGGVRDTQYF. CDR3 nucleotide sequence: TGTGCCAGCTCACCACCGACAGGGGGAGTCAGAGATACGCAGTATTTT.